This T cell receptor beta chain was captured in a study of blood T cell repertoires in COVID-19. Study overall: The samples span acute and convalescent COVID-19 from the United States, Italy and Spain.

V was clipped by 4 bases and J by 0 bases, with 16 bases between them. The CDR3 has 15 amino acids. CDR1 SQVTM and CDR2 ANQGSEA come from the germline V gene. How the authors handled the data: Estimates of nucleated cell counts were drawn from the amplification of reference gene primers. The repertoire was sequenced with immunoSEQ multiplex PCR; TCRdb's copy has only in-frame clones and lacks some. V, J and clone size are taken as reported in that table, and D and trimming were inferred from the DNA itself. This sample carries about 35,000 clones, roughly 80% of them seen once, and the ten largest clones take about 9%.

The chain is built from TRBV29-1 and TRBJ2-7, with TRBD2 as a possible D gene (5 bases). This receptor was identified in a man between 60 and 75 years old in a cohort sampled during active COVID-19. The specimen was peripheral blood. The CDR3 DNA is TGCAGCGTTGTATTTGGGAGATCCAGCTCCTACGAGCAGTACTTC. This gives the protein CSVVFGRSSSYEQYF.